A selection of T cell receptor beta chains follows, all from one sample in a study of CD8 T cells in Susac syndrome. TCRdb re-analysed the immunoSEQ multiplex PCR reads in MiXCR, keeping a single row per CDR3 protein. There are about 130,000 distinct CDR3 sequences in the sample; roughly 94% occur only once, and around 0.12% lies in the top ten. The specimen was CD4+ T cells from PBMCs. Receptor source: a human donor with multiple sclerosis. Both conserved end residues are part of each CDR3. Fields, in order: V gene, D gene, J gene, clone size, CDR3 DNA, CDR3 protein. D genes are given only for firm matches. Expanded clones are given a class, and other clones once, few, many or no size at all.

TRBV19	.	TRBJ1-1	.	TGTGCCAGTAGCCTTACTGGGCGAAACGCTGAAGCTTTCTTT	CASSLTGRNAEAFF
TRBV11-2	TRBD1	TRBJ2-2	.	TGTGCCAGCAGCTTATCTCGGACAGGGCAGAGCGGGGAGCTGTTTTTT	CASSLSRTGQSGELFF
TRBV29-1	TRBD1	TRBJ1-4	.	TGCAGCGTTGAAACGGGACAGGGGAATGAAAAACTGTTTTTT	CSVETGQGNEKLFF
TRBV6-2/TRBV6-3	.	TRBJ2-7	.	TGTGCCAGCAGCCGGGTGTACGAGCAGTACTTC	CASSRVYEQYF
TRBV7-9	.	TRBJ2-7	.	TGTGCCAGCAGCCTATTCACGGGCACAGGAGGCGAGCAGTACTTC	CASSLFTGTGGEQYF
TRBV6-1	.	TRBJ1-5	.	TGTGCCACCTGGGGGAGGCAGGGCCAGCCCCAGCATTTT	CATWGRQGQPQHF
TRBV27	.	TRBJ2-7	few	TGTGCCAGCAGTTTATGGTCCGGGGGCTACGAGCAGTACTTC	CASSLWSGGYEQYF
TRBV5-4	TRBD2	TRBJ2-5	.	TGTGCCAGCAGCTTGTACCTAGCGGGAGAAGAGACCCAGTACTTC	CASSLYLAGEETQYF
TRBV6-5	.	TRBJ1-5	.	TGTGCCAGCAGCGACGTGGCAGGGCAGCCCCAGCATTTT	CASSDVAGQPQHF
TRBV11-2	.	TRBJ2-7	.	TGTGCCAGCAGCCGGGGACTTAGCTCCTACGAGCAGTACTTC	CASSRGLSSYEQYF
TRBV4-1	.	TRBJ2-4	.	TGCGCCAGCAGCCTCGCCGCGTTGGACAGTGATAAAAACATTCAGTACTTC	CASSLAALDSDKNIQYF
TRBV7-9	.	TRBJ1-3	.	TGTGCCAGCAGCTACACAGGGACTGAAAACACCATATATTTT	CASSYTGTENTIYF
TRBV7-2	.	TRBJ1-5	.	TGTGCCAGCAGCTGGGATAGCAATCAGCCCCAGCATTTT	CASSWDSNQPQHF
TRBV6-5	.	TRBJ1-2	.	TGTGCCAGCAGTTACTCGGGGCAGACCTTCTATGGCTACACCTTC	CASSYSGQTFYGYTF
TRBV6-1	.	TRBJ1-6	.	TGTGCCAGCAGACCACTCGCAACTACAGGGCCCAATTCACCCCTCCACTTT	CASRPLATTGPNSPLHF
TRBV7-9	TRBD1	TRBJ1-1	.	TGCGTATCCGGGCAGGGGGGGAACACTGAAGCTTTCTTT	CVSGQGGNTEAFF
TRBV5-4	.	TRBJ2-7	.	TGTGCCAGCAGCGCCGGTTGGGACGAGCAGTACTTC	CASSAGWDEQYF
TRBV11-2	TRBD1	TRBJ1-1	.	TGTGCCAGCAGGGGGGACAGGAGGTCGACTGAAGCTTTCTTT	CASRGDRRSTEAFF
TRBV30	.	TRBJ1-1	.	TGTGCCTCTCAGAGGGGGGTGAACACTGAAGCTTTCTTT	CASQRGVNTEAFF
TRBV5-1	.	TRBJ1-1	.	TGCGCCAGCAGCTTGGACAGGAGGGAAGCTTTCTTT	CASSLDRREAFF
TRBV6-5	TRBD1	TRBJ1-5	.	TGTGCCAGCAGTTACCGCCGACAGGGACCGAATCAGCCCCAGCATTTT	CASSYRRQGPNQPQHF
TRBV12-3/TRBV12-4	.	TRBJ1-2	.	TGTGCCAGCAGTTTGAGGAGCGGGGACCGATCCCGGGGTGGCTACACCTTC	CASSLRSGDRSRGGYTF
TRBV10-3	.	TRBJ2-6	.	TGTGCCACGCACCGGGATACGGCTGGGGCCAACGTCCTGACTTTC	CATHRDTAGANVLTF
TRBV11-3	TRBD2	TRBJ2-2	once	TGTGCCAGCAGCACGGGACTAGCGGGTAACACCGGGGAGCTGTTTTTT	CASSTGLAGNTGELFF
TRBV29-1	TRBD1	TRBJ1-5	.	TGCAGCGTTGCCACGAGTGGGACAGGGGGGGATCAGCCCCAGCATTTT	CSVATSGTGGDQPQHF
TRBV5-1	TRBD1	TRBJ2-7	.	TGCGCCAGCAACCCGGGACAGGGATTAAATTACGAGCAGTACTTC	CASNPGQGLNYEQYF
TRBV30	TRBD1	TRBJ1-1	.	TGTGCCTGGAGTTTCCCGGGACAGGGTGGTACTGAAGCTTTCTTT	CAWSFPGQGGTEAFF
TRBV3-1	TRBD2	TRBJ2-1	.	TGTGCCAGCAGCCAAGGCCCAGCGGGGTTCTACAATGAGCAGTTCTTC	CASSQGPAGFYNEQFF
TRBV20-1	.	TRBJ2-6	once	TGCAGTGCTAGTCCGGGGGGGGCCAACGTCCTGACTTTC	CSASPGGANVLTF
TRBV25-1	TRBD1	TRBJ2-7	.	TGTGCCAGCAGTGGAAACTGGGACAGGGGCCCCGAGCAGTACTTC	CASSGNWDRGPEQYF
TRBV29-1	.	TRBJ2-5	.	TGCAGCGTTGAAAGGTGGGACTCACAAGAGACCCAGTACTTC	CSVERWDSQETQYF
TRBV2	.	TRBJ1-2	.	TGTGCCAGCAGGCAGGCCCTTGGGTATGGCTACACCTTC	CASRQALGYGYTF
TRBV12-3/TRBV12-4	TRBD1	TRBJ2-7	.	TGTGCCAGCAGTCGCACAGGGGGCGAGTACGAGCAGTACTTC	CASSRTGGEYEQYF
TRBV18	TRBD1	TRBJ2-7	.	TGTGCCAGCTCACCTGGAACAGGGGGCTGGGAGCAGTACTTC	CASSPGTGGWEQYF
TRBV19	TRBD1	TRBJ1-1	.	TGTGCCAGTAGTCCAGGGGGCAACGCTGAAGCTTTCTTT	CASSPGGNAEAFF
TRBV5-4	TRBD2	TRBJ2-5	.	TGTGCCAGCAGCTTGGGCCTAGCGGGACAAGAGACCCAGTACTTC	CASSLGLAGQETQYF
TRBV27	.	TRBJ2-1	.	TGTGCCAGCGGAAGGGGGGCCGCGCAACGGGGTCGCAATGAGCAGTTCTTC	CASGRGAAQRGRNEQFF
TRBV6-5	.	TRBJ2-1	.	TGTGCCACCACGGCCGGTGGTGAGCAGTTCTTC	CATTAGGEQFF
TRBV2	.	TRBJ1-5	.	TGTGCCAGCAGTGAGAGCAGCTCAGATCAGCCCCAGCATTTT	CASSESSSDQPQHF
TRBV12-3/TRBV12-4	.	TRBJ2-4	.	TGTGCCAGCAGCCCCCATAAAAACATTCAGTACTTC	CASSPHKNIQYF
TRBV19	.	TRBJ1-2	once	TGTGCCAGTAGTGAGCAGGGAGCCCGGGACGTCCGCGGCTACACCTTC	CASSEQGARDVRGYTF
TRBV6-5	.	TRBJ2-3	.	TGTGCCAGCAGTTACGGACAAGCTAGCACAGATACGCAGTATTTT	CASSYGQASTDTQYF
TRBV5-1	.	TRBJ2-7	.	TGCGCCAGCAGCTTGGTTCGGAACGAGCAGTACTTC	CASSLVRNEQYF
TRBV5-1	TRBD2	TRBJ2-7	.	TGCGCCAGCAGCCGGCTAGCGGGAGGAGACTCCTACGAGCAGTACTTC	CASSRLAGGDSYEQYF
TRBV19	.	TRBJ2-6	.	TGTGCCAGTAGTCGCCAAGGCACGGGAGGGGCCAACGTCCTGACTTTC	CASSRQGTGGANVLTF
TRBV19	.	TRBJ2-3	.	TGTGCCAGTATCCCGAATGGAGGGACAGTGGGCCATACGCAGTATTTT	CASIPNGGTVGHTQYF
TRBV5-1	.	TRBJ2-1	.	TGCGCCAGCAGCTTTGAGGGAGTTTTCAATGAGCAGTTCTTC	CASSFEGVFNEQFF
TRBV6-5	.	TRBJ1-1	.	TGTGCCAGCAGTTACGATGTGGCTAACACTGAAGCTTTCTTT	CASSYDVANTEAFF
TRBV5-4	.	TRBJ1-1	.	TGTGCCAGCAGCCCCAACCCCGACGCGAACACTGAAGCTTTCTTT	CASSPNPDANTEAFF
TRBV3-1	TRBD1	TRBJ2-1	.	TGTGCCAGCAGTACCGGGACAGGTCCATACAATGAGCAGTTCTTC	CASSTGTGPYNEQFF